The clone carrying this T cell receptor (beta chain) is judged medium-sized. The antigen is unknown. TCRdb used MiXCR to reprocess the reads, holding one entry per CDR3 protein. The sample contains roughly 20,000 distinct CDR3 sequences, about 22% of which appear only once. These data are taken from a study of lung T cells in sarcoidosis with Löfgren's syndrome. Turning to the study itself: In sarcoidosis, CD4+ T cells accumulate in bronchoalveolar lavage fluid.

Germline assignment: CDR1 MNHNS and CDR2 SASEGT. The V end was cut by 6 bases, the J end by 13 bases, with 18 bases between. The CDR3 has 12 residues. Whole-study findings and limits: Multiple Löfgren's syndrome patients reportedly shared TRAV12-1 and TRBV2 CDR3 motifs, suggesting public CD4+ TCRs.

The receptor's source is a human donor with sarcoidosis (Löfgren's syndrome or another form), or a control subject (not recorded which). Sequenced input: CD4+ T cells from PBMCs. The V gene is TRBV6-1, the J gene TRBJ2-5; the D gene is possibly TRBD2 (5 bases). The DNA for the CDR3 is TGTGCCAGCAGCAACGGACTTAACCTACTGTACTTC. Protein sequence: CASSNGLNLLYF.